This TCR beta chain is from a study of cytomegalovirus exposure and HLA in healthy donors. For the study at large: There were some 120 million unique TCR beta sequences, drawn from approximately 180 million T cells, in an earlier analysis. Caucasian-associated ancestry cluster membership applied to about four fifths of approximately 400 genotyped donors.

This PCR relied on a set of 60 Vbeta primers and 13 Jbeta primers. Data came from immunoSEQ multiplex PCR; TCRdb stores just in-frame clones and leaves some out. The sample consists of around 100,000 clones, about four fifths of them appearing once. The table lists this clone with a few counts. What it binds is unknown. The study, taken as a whole, reports: The study reported that TCR beta sequences accurately predicted HLA-A and HLA-B alleles in most subjects. Most observed TCR sequences were rare, whereas some public TCRs were detected in many donors.

CDR1 is MGHRA, CDR2 YSYEKL, per germline. V lost 1 base, J lost 5 bases, and 16 bases lay in between. This CDR3 has 16 amino acids. The chain employs TRBV4-1 and TRBJ2-3; D possibly corresponds to TRBD2 (6 bases). Sequenced material: PBMCs. The sequence was obtained from a man aged 30 to 45 in good health and CMV-seropositive. This CDR3 is CASSQGFGGVGDTQYF. The DNA for the CDR3 is TGCGCCAGCAGCCAAGGCTTCGGGGGAGTAGGAGATACGCAGTATTTT.